This T cell receptor beta chain was sequenced for a study of response to subunit inactivated influenza vaccine. Notes on the study in general: With each seasonal influenza vaccination, the authors suggested, few new T cells are recruited.

TCRdb reprocessed the RT-PCR reads with MiXCR, giving one entry per CDR3 protein. The repertoire holds some 800,000 distinct CDR3 sequences, with roughly 20% as singletons. Points on this clonotype: Its antigen is undetermined.

The length of the CDR3 is 14 residues. Trimming cost V 10 bases and J 2 bases, with 15 bases left between them. Germline loops: CDR1 MNHEY, CDR2 SVGEGT. The input for sequencing was PBMCs from blood, taken 5 days after vaccination. This rearrangement joins TRBV6-2 or TRBV6-3 to TRBJ2-1; possible D gene TRBD2, 5 bases. This sequence was found in a man in his fifties who received an inactivated influenza vaccine. The CDR3 region is CATNGVSPYNEQFF. The CDR3, as DNA: TGTGCCACCAACGGGGTGTCCCCCTACAATGAGCAGTTCTTC.